This T cell receptor beta chain emerged from a study of blood T cell repertoires in COVID-19. The table came from immunoSEQ multiplex PCR; TCRdb's copy has only in-frame clones and leaves some out. The table records hundreds of thousands of clones, 75% to 90% of them present only once. The trim removed 0 bases at V and 0 bases at J, leaving 2 bases unmatched. This CDR3 has 15 amino acids. In germline, CDR1 is MNHEY, CDR2 SMNVEV (reference sequence). Recovered status applied to Cohort 3 donors who had two consecutive negative PCRs. It also applied to those with clearance or with symptom resolution. The TCR was taken from a man aged 30-40 years who had recovered from COVID-19. J is TRBJ2-7 and V is TRBV27; TRBD1 aligns across 7 bases. The specimen was PBMCs or T cells enriched from blood (not recorded which). CDR3 protein: CASSLSGQSSYEQYF. The CDR3 nucleotides are TGTGCCAGCAGTTTATCGGGACAGAGCTCCTACGAGCAGTACTTC.